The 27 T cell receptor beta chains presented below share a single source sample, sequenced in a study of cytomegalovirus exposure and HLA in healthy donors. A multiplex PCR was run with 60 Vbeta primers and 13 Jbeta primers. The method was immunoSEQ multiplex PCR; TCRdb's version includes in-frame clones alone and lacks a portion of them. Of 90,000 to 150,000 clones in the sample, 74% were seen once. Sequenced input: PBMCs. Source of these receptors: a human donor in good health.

DNA of the CDR3: TGTGCCAGCAGCTTGAGTGCGGGGCGAGAGACCCAGTACTTC. Its translation: CASSLSAGRETQYF. The genes are TRBV7-2 and TRBJ2-5; D might be TRBD2 (6 bases). The V end was cut by 3 bases, the J end by 4 bases, with 12 bases between. The CDR3 consists of 14 residues. CDR1 and CDR2 from the germline V gene are SGHTA and FQGNSA.

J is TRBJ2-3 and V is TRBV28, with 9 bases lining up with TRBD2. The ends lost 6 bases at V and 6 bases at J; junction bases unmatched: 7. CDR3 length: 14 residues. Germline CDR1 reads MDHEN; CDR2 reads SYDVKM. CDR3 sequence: CASSSAGGVDTQYF. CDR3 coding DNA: TGTGCCAGCAGCTCAGCGGGAGGTGTTGATACGCAGTATTTT.

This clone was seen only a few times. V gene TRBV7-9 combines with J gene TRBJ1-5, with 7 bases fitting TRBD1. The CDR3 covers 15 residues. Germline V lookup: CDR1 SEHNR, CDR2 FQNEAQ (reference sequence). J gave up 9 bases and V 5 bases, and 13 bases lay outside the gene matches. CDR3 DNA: TGTGCCAGCAGCCCCACAGGGACAGCCCTGGGGCCCCAGCATTTT. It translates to CASSPTGTALGPQHF.

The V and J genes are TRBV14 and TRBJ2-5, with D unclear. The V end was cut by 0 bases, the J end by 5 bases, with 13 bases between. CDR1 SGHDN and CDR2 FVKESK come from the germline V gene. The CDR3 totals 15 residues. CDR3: CASSQDLGRRETQYF. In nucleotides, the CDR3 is TGTGCCAGCAGCCAAGATCTAGGCCGAAGGGAGACCCAGTACTTC.

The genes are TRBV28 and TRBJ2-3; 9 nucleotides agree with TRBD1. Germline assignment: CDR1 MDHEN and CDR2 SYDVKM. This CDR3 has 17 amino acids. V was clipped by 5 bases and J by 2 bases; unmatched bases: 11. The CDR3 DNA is TGTGCCAGCAGTACCGGGACAGGGACCTACTCCACAGATACGCAGTATTTT. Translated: CASSTGTGTYSTDTQYF.

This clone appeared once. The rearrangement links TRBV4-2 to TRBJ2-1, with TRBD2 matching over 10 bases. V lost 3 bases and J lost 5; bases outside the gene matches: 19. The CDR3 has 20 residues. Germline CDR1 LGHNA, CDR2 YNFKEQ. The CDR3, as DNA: TGTGCCAGCAGCCAGAGGCCAGTAGCGGGAGGCCGATTGAGTGACAATGAGCAGTTCTTC. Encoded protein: CASSQRPVAGGRLSDNEQFF.

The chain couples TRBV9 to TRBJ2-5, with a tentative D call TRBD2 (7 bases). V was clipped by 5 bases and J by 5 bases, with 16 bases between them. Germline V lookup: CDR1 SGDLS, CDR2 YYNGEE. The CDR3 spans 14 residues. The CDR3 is CASSVRGQGETQYF. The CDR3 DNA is TGTGCCAGCAGTGTGCGGGGGCAAGGGGAGACCCAGTACTTC.

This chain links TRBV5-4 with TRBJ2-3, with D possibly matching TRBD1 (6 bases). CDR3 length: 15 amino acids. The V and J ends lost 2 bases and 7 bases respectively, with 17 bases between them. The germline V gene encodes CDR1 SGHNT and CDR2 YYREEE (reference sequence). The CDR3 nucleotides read TGTGCCAGCAGCTTACAGGGATTGAGCTCTTATACGCAGTATTTT. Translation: CASSLQGLSSYTQYF.

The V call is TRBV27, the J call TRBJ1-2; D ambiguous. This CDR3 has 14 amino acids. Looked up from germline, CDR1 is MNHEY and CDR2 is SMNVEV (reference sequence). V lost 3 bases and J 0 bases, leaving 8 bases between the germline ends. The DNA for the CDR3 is TGTGCCAGCAGTTTCGGCAGGACTAACTATGGCTACACCTTC. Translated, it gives CASSFGRTNYGYTF.

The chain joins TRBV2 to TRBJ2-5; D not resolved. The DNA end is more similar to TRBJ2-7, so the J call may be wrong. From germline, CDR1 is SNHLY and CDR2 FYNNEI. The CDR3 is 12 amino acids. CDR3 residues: CASSVQTYEQYF. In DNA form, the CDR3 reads TGTGCCAGCAGTGTGCAAACCTACGAGCAGTACTTC.

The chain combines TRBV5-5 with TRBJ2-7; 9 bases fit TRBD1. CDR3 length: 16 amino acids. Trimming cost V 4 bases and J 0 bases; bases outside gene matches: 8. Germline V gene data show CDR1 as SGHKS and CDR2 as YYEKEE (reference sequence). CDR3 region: CASSLRTGVSSYEQYF. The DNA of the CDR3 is TGTGCCAGCAGCCTACGGACAGGGGTCAGCTCCTACGAGCAGTACTTC.

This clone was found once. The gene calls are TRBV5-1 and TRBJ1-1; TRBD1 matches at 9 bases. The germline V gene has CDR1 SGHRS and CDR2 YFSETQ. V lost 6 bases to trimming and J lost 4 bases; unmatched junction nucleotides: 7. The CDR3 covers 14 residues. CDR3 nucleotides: TGCGCCAGCAAAGACGGGGACAGGGTCACTGAAGCTTTCTTT. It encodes CASKDGDRVTEAFF.

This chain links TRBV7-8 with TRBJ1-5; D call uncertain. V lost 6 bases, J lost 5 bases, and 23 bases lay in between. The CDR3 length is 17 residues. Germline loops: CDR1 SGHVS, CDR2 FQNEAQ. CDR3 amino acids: CASSHSPGSIKDQPQHF. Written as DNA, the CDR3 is TGTGCCAGCAGTCACTCCCCGGGAAGCATAAAGGATCAGCCCCAGCATTTT.

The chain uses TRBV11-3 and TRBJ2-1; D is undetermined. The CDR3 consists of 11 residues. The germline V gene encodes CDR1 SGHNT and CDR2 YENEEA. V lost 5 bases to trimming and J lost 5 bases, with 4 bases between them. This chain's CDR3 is CASSINNEQFF. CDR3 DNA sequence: TGTGCCAGCAGCATTAACAATGAGCAGTTCTTC.

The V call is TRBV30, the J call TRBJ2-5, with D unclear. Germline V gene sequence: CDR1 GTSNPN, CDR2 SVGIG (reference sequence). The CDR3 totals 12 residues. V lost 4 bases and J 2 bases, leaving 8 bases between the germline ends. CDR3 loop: CAWTQNQETQYF. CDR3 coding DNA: TGTGCCTGGACACAGAATCAAGAGACCCAGTACTTC.

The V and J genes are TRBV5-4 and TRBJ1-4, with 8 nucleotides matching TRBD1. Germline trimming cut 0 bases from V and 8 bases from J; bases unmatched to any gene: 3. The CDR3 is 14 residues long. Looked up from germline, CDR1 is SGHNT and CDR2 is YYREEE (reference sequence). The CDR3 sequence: CASSLGTGREKLFF. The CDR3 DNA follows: TGTGCCAGCAGCTTGGGGACAGGGCGCGAAAAACTGTTTTTT.

DNA of the CDR3: TGTGCCAGCAGCTTCGAACAGAGTTACAACACTGAAGCTTTCTTT. As protein: CASSFEQSYNTEAFF. The chain joins TRBV7-8 to TRBJ1-1; D ambiguous. The CDR3 runs to 15 residues. V dropped 3 bases and J dropped 2 bases, with 13 bases sitting between them. CDR1 and CDR2 (germline): SGHVS, FQNEAQ.

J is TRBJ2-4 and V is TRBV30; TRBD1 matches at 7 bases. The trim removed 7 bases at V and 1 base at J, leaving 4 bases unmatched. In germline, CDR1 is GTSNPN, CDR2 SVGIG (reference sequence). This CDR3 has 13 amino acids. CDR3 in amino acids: CASGQRAKNIQYF. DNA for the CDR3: TGTGCCTCGGGACAGAGGGCCAAAAACATTCAGTACTTC. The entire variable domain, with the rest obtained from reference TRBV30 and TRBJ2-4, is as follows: SQTIHQWPATLVQPVGSPLSLECTVEGTSNPNLYWYRQAAGRGLQLLFYSVGIGQISSEVPQNLSASRPQDRQFILSSKKLLLSDSGFYLCASGQRAKNIQYFGAGTRLSVL.

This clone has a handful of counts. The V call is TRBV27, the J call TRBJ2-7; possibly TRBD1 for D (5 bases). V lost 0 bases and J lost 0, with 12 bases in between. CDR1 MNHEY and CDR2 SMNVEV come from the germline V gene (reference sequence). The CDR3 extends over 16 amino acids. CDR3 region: CASSLSIRGGSYEQYF. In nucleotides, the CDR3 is TGTGCCAGCAGTTTATCGATAAGGGGCGGCTCCTACGAGCAGTACTTC.

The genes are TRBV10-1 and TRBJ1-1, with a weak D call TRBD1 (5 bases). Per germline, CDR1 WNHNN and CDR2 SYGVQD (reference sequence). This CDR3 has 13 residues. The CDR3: CASRVRANTEAFF. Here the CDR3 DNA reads TGCGCATCAAGGGTCAGGGCGAACACTGAAGCTTTCTTT.

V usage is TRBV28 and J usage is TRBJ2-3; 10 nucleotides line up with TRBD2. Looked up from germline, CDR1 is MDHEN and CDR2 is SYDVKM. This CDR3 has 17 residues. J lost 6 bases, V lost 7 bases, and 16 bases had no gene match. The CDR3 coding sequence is TGTGCCAGCATCCCCCCAGGGCTAGCGGGAGTTGAGGATACGCAGTATTTT. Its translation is CASIPPGLAGVEDTQYF. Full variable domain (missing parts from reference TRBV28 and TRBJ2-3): DVKVTQSSRYLVKRTGEKVFLECVQDMDHENMFWYRQDPGLGLRLIYFSYDVKMKEKGDIPEGYSVSREKKERFSLILESASTNQTSMYLCASIPPGLAGVEDTQYFGPGTRLTVL.

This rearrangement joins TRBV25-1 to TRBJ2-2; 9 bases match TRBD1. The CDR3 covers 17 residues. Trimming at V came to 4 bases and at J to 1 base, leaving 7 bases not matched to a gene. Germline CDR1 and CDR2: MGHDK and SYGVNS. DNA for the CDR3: TGTGCCAGCAGTGCCCCGGACAGGGGACGGAACACCGGGGAGCTGTTTTTT. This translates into CASSAPDRGRNTGELFF. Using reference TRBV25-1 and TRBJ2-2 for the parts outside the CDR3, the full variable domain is EADIYQTPRYLVIGTGKKITLECSQTMGHDKMYWYQQDPGMELHLIHYSYGVNSTEKGDLSSESTVSRIRTEHFPLTLESARPSHTSQYLCASSAPDRGRNTGELFFGEGSRLTVL.

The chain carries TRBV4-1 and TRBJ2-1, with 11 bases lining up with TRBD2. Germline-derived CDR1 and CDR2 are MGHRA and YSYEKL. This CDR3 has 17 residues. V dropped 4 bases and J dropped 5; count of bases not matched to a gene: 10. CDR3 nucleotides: TGCGCCAGCAGCCTCCTAGCGGGGGGCACTTTAAACAATGAGCAGTTCTTC. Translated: CASSLLAGGTLNNEQFF.

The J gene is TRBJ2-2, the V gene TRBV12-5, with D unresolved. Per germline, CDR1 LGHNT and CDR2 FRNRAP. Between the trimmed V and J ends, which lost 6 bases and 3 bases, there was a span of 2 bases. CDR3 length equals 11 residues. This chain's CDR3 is CASGDTGELFF. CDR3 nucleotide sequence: TGTGCTAGTGGCGACACCGGGGAGCTGTTTTTT.

CDR3 protein: CASSDSWSVRMSWEANTEAFF. CDR3 in DNA: TGTGCCAGCAGTGACTCCTGGTCCGTTAGAATGAGTTGGGAGGCGAACACTGAAGCTTTCTTT. This chain uses TRBV6-4 with TRBJ1-1; D remains ambiguous. V lost 0 bases, J lost 1 base, and 27 bases lay in between. The CDR3 consists of 21 residues. The germline gives CDR1 MRHNA, CDR2 SNTAGT.

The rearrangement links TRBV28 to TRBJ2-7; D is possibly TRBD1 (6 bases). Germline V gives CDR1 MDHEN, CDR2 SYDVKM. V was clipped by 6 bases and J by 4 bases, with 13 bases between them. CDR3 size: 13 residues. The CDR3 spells CASRLQGGYEQYF. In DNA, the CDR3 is TGTGCCAGCAGACTCCAAGGGGGTTACGAGCAGTACTTC.

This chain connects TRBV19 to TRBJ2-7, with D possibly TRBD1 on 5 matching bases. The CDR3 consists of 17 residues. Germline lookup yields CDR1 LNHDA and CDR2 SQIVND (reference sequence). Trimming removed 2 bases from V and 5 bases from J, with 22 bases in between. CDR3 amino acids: CASSIKMLGAGIDEQYF. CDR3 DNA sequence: TGTGCCAGTAGTATAAAAATGCTTGGGGCAGGGATCGACGAGCAGTACTTC. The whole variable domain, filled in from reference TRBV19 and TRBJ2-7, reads DGGITQSPKYLFRKEGQNVTLSCEQNLNHDAMYWYRQDPGQGLRLIYYSQIVNDFQKGDIAEGYSVSREKKESFPLTVTSAQKNPTAFYLCASSIKMLGAGIDEQYFGPGTRLTVT.